Following are 26 T cell receptor beta chains from one sample sequenced in a study of graft-versus-host responses after intestinal transplantation. These TCRs' antigens remain unknown. Produced via immunoSEQ multiplex PCR; TCRdb's table is partial and in-frame only. The data contain some 87,000 clones, roughly 91% of them singletons. The material was unstimulated CD8+ T cells sorted from spleen or lymph node cells, obtained before transplant. These receptors came from a human donor who was the organ donor for an intestinal transplant.

Of note for this clone: One end of the junction varies from germline; a read error may be responsible. The chain carries TRBV7-9 and TRBJ2-3; weak D call: TRBD2 (5 bases). Germline V gene data show CDR1 as SEHNR and CDR2 as FQNEAQ (reference sequence). This CDR3 is 15 amino acids long. CDR3 sequence: CAGSLWRVGADTQYF. The CDR3 DNA sequence: TGTGCCGGCAGCTTATGGCGGGTAGGCGCAGATACGCAGTATTTT.

The chain joins TRBV12-5 to TRBJ2-7; perhaps TRBD1 as D (6 bases). The CDR3 is 14 residues long. CDR1 is LGHNT, CDR2 FRNRAP, per germline. Trimming removed 5 bases from V and 5 bases from J, with 16 bases in between. The CDR3 sequence is CASGNLRGTHEQYF. The CDR3, as DNA: TGTGCTAGTGGTAACCTCAGGGGTACCCACGAGCAGTACTTC.

The chain combines TRBV7-8 with TRBJ1-5, with 10 bases matching TRBD1. Germline lookup yields CDR1 SGHVS and CDR2 FQNEAQ. The CDR3 is made up of 20 amino acids. After removal of 5 bases from V and 2 bases from J, the junction contained 18 bases not matched to a gene. CDR3 bases: TGTGCCAGCAGCCCCGGGGGAATGGACAGGGGGAGGGTTCGCAATCAGCCCCAGCATTTT. It encodes CASSPGGMDRGRVRNQPQHF.

The chain recombines TRBV4-3 with TRBJ2-2; weak D call: TRBD1 (6 bases). This CDR3 has 14 residues. CDR1 and CDR2 (germline): LGHNA, YSLEER. The V end was cut by 6 bases, the J end by 4 bases, with 12 bases between. CDR3 sequence (DNA): TGCGCCAGCAGAGAGGACAGTTTCACCGGGGAGCTGTTTTTT. This translates into CASREDSFTGELFF.

The chain uses TRBV7-9 and TRBJ2-7; 10 bases line up with TRBD2. This CDR3 has 15 residues. Germline V lookup: CDR1 SEHNR, CDR2 FQNEAQ (reference sequence). V gave up 4 bases and J gave up 3 bases; unmatched junction bases: 6. CDR3 sequence (DNA): TGTGCCAGCAGCTGGTCCACTAGCGGGGACTACGAGCAGTACTTC. The encoded protein is CASSWSTSGDYEQYF.

The chain links TRBV27 to TRBJ2-2, with 11 positions matching TRBD2. Germline assignment: CDR1 MNHEY and CDR2 SMNVEV (reference sequence). V shed 7 bases and J 7 bases; nucleotides not matched to a gene: 11. The CDR3 extends over 16 amino acids. The CDR3 region has the DNA TGTGCCAGCACGAATTCCGGACTAGCGGGTCTCGGGGAGCTGTTTTTT. Protein product: CASTNSGLAGLGELFF.

The chain is built from TRBV13 and TRBJ2-2, with 8 nucleotides matching TRBD2. Looked up from germline, CDR1 is PRHDT and CDR2 is FYEKMQ (reference sequence). The length of the CDR3 is 18 residues. Losses at the gene ends were 3 bases for V and 0 bases for J; bases not matched to a gene: 9. The CDR3 nucleotides are TGTGCCAGCAGCTTGTACATAGCGGGGCCCTCGAACACCGGGGAGCTGTTTTTT. Translating gives CASSLYIAGPSNTGELFF.

The V and J genes are TRBV29-1 and TRBJ2-3, with D hard to call. This CDR3 spans 12 amino acids. The V end lost 4 bases, the J end lost 0 bases, and 5 bases lay between the germline ends. The germline CDR1 and CDR2 sequences are SQVTM and ANQGSEA. The CDR3 reads CSVGGSTDTQYF. CDR3 DNA sequence: TGCAGCGTTGGCGGCAGCACAGATACGCAGTATTTT.

This clone came up a few times. The rearrangement links TRBV6-5 to TRBJ2-4; 7 positions match TRBD1. V lost 6 bases, J lost 8 bases, and 10 bases stayed unmatched. The germline V gene encodes CDR1 MNHEY and CDR2 SVGAGI. CDR3 length: 14 residues. CDR3 amino acids: CASRPTGFTDIQYF. As DNA, the CDR3 is TGTGCCAGCAGACCGACAGGGTTTACGGACATTCAGTACTTC.

V and J are TRBV6-1 and TRBJ1-4, with D tentatively TRBD1 (6 bases). With 2 bases removed from V and 3 bases from J, the gap between germline ends came to 22 bases. The CDR3 covers 19 residues. Germline V gene sequence: CDR1 MNHNS, CDR2 SASEGT. DNA of the CDR3: TGTGCCAGCAGTGAACTTCAGGGGAGCCTGGGGACGGCTAATGAAAAACTGTTTTTT. Protein sequence: CASSELQGSLGTANEKLFF.

The chain employs TRBV18 and TRBJ2-3, with 9 nucleotides matching TRBD1. The CDR3 is 14 residues long. CDR1 KGHSH and CDR2 LQKENI come from the germline V gene. J gave up 4 bases and V 6 bases, and 5 bases lay outside the gene matches. Here the CDR3 reads CASSPTGGADTQYF. The CDR3 nucleotides read TGTGCCAGCTCCCCGACAGGGGGGGCAGATACGCAGTATTTT. The full variable domain, completed using reference TRBV18 and TRBJ2-3, is NAGVMQNPRHLVRRRGQEARLRCSPMKGHSHVYWYRQLPEEGLKFMVYLQKENIIDESGMPKERFSAEFPKEGPSILRIQQVVRGDSAAYFCASSPTGGADTQYFGPGTRLTVL.

This chain joins TRBV7-8 and TRBJ1-6; D is uncertain. The CDR3 length is 13 residues. The ends were cut back, 4 bases at V and 6 bases at J, with 7 bases in the middle. Germline assignment: CDR1 SGHVS and CDR2 FQNEAQ. CDR3 sequence (DNA): TGTGCCAGCAGCTACGACACTAATTCACCCCTCCACTTT. Translation gives CASSYDTNSPLHF.

The rearrangement joins TRBV14 to TRBJ2-1, with a possible D match to TRBD1 (5 bases). Germline CDR1 reads SGHDN; CDR2 reads FVKESK. CDR3 length equals 15 residues. V lost 1 base to trimming and J lost 4 bases, with 11 bases between them. CDR3 amino acids: CASSQGSREYNEQFF. Written as DNA, the CDR3 is TGTGCCAGCAGCCAAGGCTCCAGGGAATACAATGAGCAGTTCTTC.

J is TRBJ2-7 and V is TRBV6-5, with 10 bases identical to TRBD1. Germline-derived CDR1 and CDR2 are MNHEY and SVGAGI. V dropped 4 bases and J dropped 3; count of bases not matched to a gene: 3. This CDR3 has 14 residues. The CDR3, as DNA: TGTGCCAGCAGTTCCGGACAGGGGGACTACGAGCAGTACTTC. It yields the protein CASSSGQGDYEQYF.

The chain links TRBV7-8 to TRBJ1-1; weak D call: TRBD1 (5 bases). Per germline, CDR1 SGHVS and CDR2 FQNEAQ. The ends were cut back, 5 bases at V and 2 bases at J, with 6 bases in the middle. There are 12 residues in the CDR3. CDR3 nucleotides: TGTGCCAGCAGCCAGGGTAACACTGAAGCTTTCTTT. It codes for CASSQGNTEAFF.

This clone was seen once. The chain joins TRBV6-5 to TRBJ2-2; 10 nucleotides match TRBD2. This CDR3 is built from 15 residues. V shed 6 bases, J shed 6 bases, and the junction held 7 bases outside the gene matches. The germline gives CDR1 MNHEY, CDR2 SVGAGI. Here the CDR3 DNA reads TGTGCCAGCAGCCACTTTCTAGCGGGAGCCGGGGAGCTGTTTTTT. It is translated as CASSHFLAGAGELFF.

The chain combines TRBV7-9 with TRBJ2-5; 12 nucleotides agree with TRBD2. Trimming removed 5 bases from V and 5 bases from J; junction bases left unmatched: 12. There are 17 residues in the CDR3. Germline V lookup: CDR1 SEHNR, CDR2 FQNEAQ (reference sequence). CDR3 in amino acids: CASSPTSGGPVQETQYF. In DNA form, the CDR3 reads TGTGCCAGCAGCCCAACTAGCGGGGGGCCGGTTCAGGAGACCCAGTACTTC.

This chain links TRBV7-2 with TRBJ2-5; tentatively, D is TRBD2 (6 bases). Germline V gene sequence: CDR1 SGHTA, CDR2 FQGNSA. V was pared by 5 bases and J by 7 bases, with 20 bases between. The CDR3 runs 15 residues. CDR3 protein: CASSPRGLNRGTQYF. CDR3 DNA sequence: TGTGCCAGCAGCCCCCGGGGACTCAATCGAGGGACCCAGTACTTC.

The chain recombines TRBV6-6 with TRBJ1-4; D call uncertain. Trimming cost V 6 bases and J 2 bases, with 10 bases left between them. CDR1 and CDR2 from the germline V gene are MNHNY and SVGAGI (reference sequence). This CDR3 is built from 14 residues. The CDR3 DNA follows: TGTGCCAGCAGCCTGATAGATACTAATGAAAAACTGTTTTTT. This translates into CASSLIDTNEKLFF.

This chain connects TRBV28 to TRBJ2-5, with D tentatively TRBD2 (5 bases). Germline values: CDR1 MDHEN, CDR2 SYDVKM. Trimming removed 7 bases from V and 1 base from J, with 10 bases in between. This CDR3 spans 13 amino acids. CDR3 residues: CASNERSQETQYF. CDR3 DNA: TGTGCCAGCAATGAGCGGAGCCAAGAGACCCAGTACTTC.

The rearrangement joins TRBV6-6 to TRBJ1-2; D is uncertain. V was cut by 2 bases and J by 1 base, with 11 bases left in between. The CDR3 spans 15 residues. Germline V CDR1 and CDR2: MNHNY, SVGAGI (reference sequence). The CDR3 DNA reads TGTGCCAGCAGTTACCGGCGCGGTCATAACTATGGCTACACCTTC. This encodes CASSYRRGHNYGYTF.

The genes are TRBV11-2 and TRBJ2-7, with a weak D call TRBD2 (5 bases). V gave up 3 bases and J gave up 2 bases, with 11 bases separating them. CDR3 length: 14 amino acids. Germline CDR1 SGHAT, CDR2 FQNNGV. CDR3 protein: CASSFASGTYEQYF. In nucleotides, the CDR3 is TGTGCCAGCAGCTTCGCCAGCGGTACCTACGAGCAGTACTTC.

V usage is TRBV6-1 and J usage is TRBJ1-1; possibly TRBD1 for D (5 bases). Trimming pared 2 bases from V and 4 bases from J, leaving 8 bases between. CDR1 is MNHNS and CDR2 is SASEGT in the germline V gene. The CDR3 sequence is 13 residues long. The CDR3 is CASSEQGPTEAFF. The CDR3 nucleotides read TGTGCCAGCAGTGAACAGGGCCCCACTGAAGCTTTCTTT.

The genes are TRBV7-2 and TRBJ2-7; no clear D. Deletions cut 4 bases from V and 3 bases from J, with 7 bases between. CDR1 SGHTA and CDR2 FQGNSA come from the germline V gene. This CDR3 contains 12 residues. The DNA of the CDR3 is TGTGCCAGCAGCTCTAGAGGCTACGAGCAGTACTTC. Its protein is CASSSRGYEQYF.

The V call is TRBV9, the J call TRBJ2-1; 8 positions match TRBD2. The junction had 6 bases not matched to a gene; V was cut back by 0 bases and J by 4 bases. CDR3 length equals 16 residues. The germline V gene has CDR1 SGDLS and CDR2 YYNGEE. The CDR3 nucleotides are TGTGCCAGCAGCGTAGCTTTCAGCGGGAGTTACAATGAGCAGTTCTTC. It is translated as CASSVAFSGSYNEQFF.

This rearrangement joins TRBV7-8 to TRBJ1-2; 7 bases map to TRBD1. V trimming: 5 bases; J trimming: 0 bases; junction bases outside the gene matches: 12. Germline CDR1 SGHVS, CDR2 FQNEAQ. This CDR3 comprises 17 residues. CDR3 residues: CASSALSGQRSNYGYTF. The CDR3 DNA is TGTGCCAGCAGCGCCCTTTCGGGACAGCGGTCTAACTATGGCTACACCTTC.